The clone carrying this T cell receptor beta chain was counted between two and nine times. What it binds is not known. Other DNA sequences in this specimen translate into the identical CDR3. Trimming cost V 3 bases and J 4 bases, with 9 bases left between them. From germline, CDR1 is MNHNS and CDR2 SASEGT. The CDR3 has 13 amino acids. The entry originates in a study of cytotoxic CD8 clonotypes in ibrutinib-treated CLL. Data came from immunoSEQ multiplex PCR; TCRdb stores just in-frame clones and leaves some out. Here the sample spans more than 110,000 clones, more than 75% being singletons. Study-level results: Baseline levels were approached again at progression, after clonality had risen at ibrutinib response. Sample timing was unmatched between remission and later-progressing patients; lymph nodes unstudied.

This TCR derives from a human donor with chronic lymphocytic leukemia. The V and J genes are TRBV6-1 and TRBJ1-2; no reliable D call. Specimen: PBMCs, collected after 36 months of ibrutinib treatment. The CDR3 here is CASSEPPGYGYTF. The CDR3 DNA reads as TGTGCCAGCAGTGAGCCCCCAGGCTATGGCTACACCTTC.